This TCR beta chain was retrieved from a study of persistence of HIV-infected CD4 T cells. The libraries were made with immunoSEQ version 4 in survey mode. TCRdb's table, derived via immunoSEQ multiplex PCR, lists solely in-frame clones and lacks some. The sample lists some 40,000 clones, more than 75% occurring once. Comments on this clone: What it binds is unknown.

CDR3 size: 12 residues. Deletions cut 10 bases from V and 0 bases from J, with 10 bases between. Germline V CDR1 and CDR2: MDHEN, SYDVKM. An overlapping HIV-1 Gag peptide pool stimulated these cells at roughly 1 ug/peptide/mL. Memory cells lacking CD40L and CD69 with high CD45RO were sorted. The specimen was cultured CD4+ T cells from PBMCs, collected from a patient who received antiretroviral therapy. V gene TRBV28 combines with J gene TRBJ2-7; TRBD2 is a possible D gene (5 bases). The TCR was taken from an adult with HIV. The donor label of this sample is uncertain. This chain's CDR3 is CATDGDSYEQYF. CDR3 nucleotides: TGTGCCACGGACGGGGACTCCTACGAGCAGTACTTC.